The T cell receptor beta chain under discussion was sequenced for a study of T cells in localized non-small cell lung cancer. From germline, CDR1 is LGHNA and CDR2 YNFKEQ. This CDR3 is 14 amino acids long. The V end lost 6 bases, the J end lost 7 bases, and 18 bases lay between the germline ends. The protocol was immunoSEQ multiplex PCR, while the TCRdb copy is restricted to in-frame clones and leaves out a portion. Among tens of thousands of clones listed, around 86% were seen once. The sequence was collected from a man aged 18-49 years with stage I lung adenocarcinoma. The chain has TRBV4-2 and TRBJ1-1; TRBD1 might be the D (5 bases). The sample consisted of peripheral blood, taken before any cancer treatment. This CDR3 reads CASSDPGGENEAFF. CDR3 in DNA: TGTGCCAGCAGTGACCCGGGAGGGGAAAATGAAGCTTTCTTT.